Detailed here is one T cell receptor (beta chain). Participants spanned ages roughly 18 to 95 years and resided in about 25 US areas. Germline-derived CDR1 and CDR2 are SGHAT and FQNNGV. After removal of 2 bases from V and 5 bases from J, the junction contained 3 bases not matched to a gene. CDR3 length: 14 amino acids. Sequenced by immunoSEQ multiplex PCR; TCRdb stores in-frame clones only, minus some. The sample consists of roughly 250,000 clones, about nine tenths of them appearing once. This record comes from a study of blood T cell repertoires in COVID-19. Study-level information: Collection of acute and convalescent COVID-19 samples took place in the United States, Italy and Spain.

The sample consisted of PBMCs or T cells enriched from blood (not recorded which). The sequence derives from a woman aged 45-59 years who had recovered from COVID-19. The J gene is TRBJ2-3, the V gene TRBV11-2; 8 nucleotides align to TRBD2. The CDR3 DNA reads TGTGCCAGCAGCTTATCACTAGCGGAAGATACGCAGTATTTT. This sequence encodes CASSLSLAEDTQYF. The full variable domain, in which reference TRBV11-2 and TRBJ2-3 provide the parts outside the CDR3, is EAGVAQSPRYKIIEKRQSVAFWCNPISGHATLYWYQQILGQGPKLLIQFQNNGVVDDSQLPKDRFSAERLKGVDSTLKIQPAKLEDSAVYLCASSLSLAEDTQYFGPGTRLTVL.